The source of this T cell receptor (beta chain) is a study of T cell responses to AZD1222 COVID-19 vaccine. Study as a whole: Second-dose timings of about 4 or about 12 weeks were pooled.

In regard to this clone: As yet, its antigen is unknown.

The CDR3 covers 18 residues. CDR1 and CDR2 from the germline V gene are LNHDA and SQIVND (reference sequence). Trimming stripped 0 bases from V and 2 bases from J, with 17 bases between. Using immunoSEQ multiplex PCR, the repertoire was profiled, and TCRdb retains in-frame clones only, with some absent. This repertoire shows around 150,000 clones, around 93% found once; its top ten account for about 2.5%. Findings of the study overall: Repertoire sampling was restricted to post-peak T cell response timepoints. Increases in Spike-specific TCR breadth and depth were seen after two AZD1222 doses.

The input for sequencing was peripheral blood, taken on day 0 of AZD1222 vaccination. The TCR comes from an adult in good health. The chain is built from TRBV19 and TRBJ1-5; weak D call: TRBD1 (5 bases). Here the CDR3 DNA reads TGTGCCAGTAGTATAGATCTATGGGCAGGGAGAGGCAATCAGCCCCAGCATTTT. Its translation: CASSIDLWAGRGNQPQHF.